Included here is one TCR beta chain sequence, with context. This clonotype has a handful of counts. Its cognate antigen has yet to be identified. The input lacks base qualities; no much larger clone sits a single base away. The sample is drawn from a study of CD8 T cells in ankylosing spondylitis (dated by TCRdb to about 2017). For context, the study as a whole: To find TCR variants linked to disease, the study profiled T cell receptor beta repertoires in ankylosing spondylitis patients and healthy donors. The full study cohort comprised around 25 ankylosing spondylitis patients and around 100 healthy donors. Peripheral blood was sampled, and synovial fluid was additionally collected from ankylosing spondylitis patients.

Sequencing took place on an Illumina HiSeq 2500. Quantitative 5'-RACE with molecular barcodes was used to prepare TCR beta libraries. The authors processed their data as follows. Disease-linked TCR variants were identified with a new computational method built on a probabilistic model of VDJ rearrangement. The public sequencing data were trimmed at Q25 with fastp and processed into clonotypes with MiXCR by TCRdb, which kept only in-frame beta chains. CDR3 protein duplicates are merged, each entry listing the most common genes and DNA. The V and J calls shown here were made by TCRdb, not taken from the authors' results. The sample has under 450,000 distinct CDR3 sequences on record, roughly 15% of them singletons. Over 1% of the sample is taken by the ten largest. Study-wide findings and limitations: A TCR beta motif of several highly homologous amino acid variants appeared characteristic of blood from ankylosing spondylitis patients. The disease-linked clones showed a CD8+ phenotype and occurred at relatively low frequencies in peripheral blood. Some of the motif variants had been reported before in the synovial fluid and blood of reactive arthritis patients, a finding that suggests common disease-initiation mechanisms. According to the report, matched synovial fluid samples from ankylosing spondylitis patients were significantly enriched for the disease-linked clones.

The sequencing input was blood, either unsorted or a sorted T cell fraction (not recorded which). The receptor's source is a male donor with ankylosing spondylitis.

The DNA reads TGTGCCAGCAGTTTATCGGTTTCAGGGAAAAGGGAGACCCAGTACTTC. This is translated as CASSLSVSGKRETQYF. The chain was built from TRBV27 and TRBJ2-5; the D gene is perhaps TRBD1, from 5 matching bases. The germline V gene (reference sequence) provides CDR1 MNHEY and CDR2 SMNVEV. Including cysteine and phenylalanine, the CDR3 has 16 amino acids. The retained sequence is limited to the CDR3, 48 bases, with the frame set at the first base. V and J lose 0 bases and 5 bases, and a span of 16 bases separates them.